This passage covers 21 T cell receptor beta chains from one sample sequenced in a study of T cells expressing NK-cell markers. TCRdb reprocessed the 5' RACE reads, with one entry per CDR3 protein and no DNA. Found here are 150,000 to 180,000 distinct CDR3 sequences; the top ten clones hold roughly a third. The sample was blood T cells: a sorted CD56 or NKG2C T cell subset, CD4+ or CD8+ T cells, or bulk PBMC T cells (not recorded which). The receptors come from a woman between 50 and 59 years old in good health.

This rearrangement joins TRBV12-3 or TRBV12-4 to TRBJ2-2; TCRdb lists TRBD1, though no DNA is available to test this call. The CDR3 has 16 amino acids. CDR3 region: CASSSSTGAPGGELFF.

The V gene is TRBV27, the J gene TRBJ2-7; TCRdb's D call of TRBD1 is untestable without DNA. Germline CDR1 MNHEY, CDR2 SMNVEV (reference sequence). The CDR3 has 16 amino acids. CDR3: CASSLSRGELSYEQYF.

V and J are TRBV7-9 and TRBJ1-5; TCRdb indicates TRBD1, and absent DNA this call remains unverified. Germline V gene lookup returns CDR1 SEHNR and CDR2 FQNEAQ (reference sequence). The CDR3 runs 14 residues. CDR3 loop: CASSRQGSNQPQHF. Variable domain in full (rest from reference TRBV7-9 and TRBJ1-5): DTGVSQNPRHKITKRGQNVTFRCDPISEHNRLYWYRQTLGQGPEFLTYFQNEAQLEKSRLLSDRFSAERPKGSFSTLEIQRTEQGDSAMYLCASSRQGSNQPQHFGDGTRLSIL.

The rearrangement links TRBV12-3 or TRBV12-4 to TRBJ1-1; TCRdb selects TRBD1, and the lack of DNA leaves this call unchecked. The CDR3 is 13 amino acids. CDR3 loop: CASRTGGNTEAFF.

This chain joins TRBV4-1 and TRBJ1-2; the TCRdb D gene call, TRBD1, has no DNA to confirm it. This CDR3 has 16 amino acids. The germline CDR1 and CDR2 sequences are MGHRA and YSYEKL. CDR3 residues: CASSLQGQGINYGYTF.

The V gene is TRBV4-1, the J gene TRBJ1-5. The CDR3 spans 17 residues. Germline V lookup: CDR1 MGHRA, CDR2 YSYEKL. The CDR3 spells CASSLSLGRSPTQPQHF.

The chain combines TRBV6-2 or TRBV6-3 with TRBJ2-7; TCRdb indicates TRBD2, and absent DNA this call remains unverified. The length of the CDR3 is 14 residues. Germline CDR1 reads MNHEY; CDR2 reads SVGEGT. CDR3 amino acids: CASSYERAPYEQYF.

The V gene is TRBV6-1, the J gene TRBJ2-5; TCRdb calls TRBD2, which cannot be checked without DNA. The germline V gene encodes CDR1 MNHNS and CDR2 SASEGT. This CDR3 contains 15 residues. The CDR3 reads CASSRHREGLETQYF.

This rearrangement joins TRBV27 to TRBJ2-1; TCRdb names TRBD1, which stays unverified in the absence of DNA. CDR3 length: 17 amino acids. Germline CDR1 is MNHEY and CDR2 is SMNVEV (reference sequence). This CDR3 reads CASSYGRDPTPTNEQFF.

The CDR3 sequence is CASSQDLDRELYEKLFF. The V and J genes are TRBV4-1 and TRBJ1-4. The germline V gene has CDR1 MGHRA and CDR2 YSYEKL. This CDR3 region has 17 residues.

This chain links TRBV15 with TRBJ1-5; TCRdb outputs TRBD1, but without DNA this stays unchecked. Germline V gene data show CDR1 as LNHNV and CDR2 as YYDKDF (reference sequence). This CDR3 comprises 15 residues. The CDR3 region is CATSSRDGSNQPQHF.

V gene TRBV20-1 combines with J gene TRBJ2-7; the TCRdb call, TRBD2, lacks DNA for checking. This CDR3 has 15 amino acids. Germline V gene sequence: CDR1 DFQATT, CDR2 SNEGSKA (reference sequence). CDR3: CSARDLAGAEYEQYF.

This chain joins TRBV15 and TRBJ2-5; the D gene TCRdb calls, TRBD2, cannot be checked with no DNA. The CDR3 spans 15 residues. Germline-derived CDR1 and CDR2 are LNHNV and YYDKDF (reference sequence). The CDR3 sequence: CATSHSSGLAETQYF.

This chain joins TRBV24-1 and TRBJ1-6; TCRdb indicates TRBD1, and absent DNA this call remains unverified. The CDR3 is made up of 13 amino acids. CDR1 and CDR2 from the germline V gene are KGHDR and SFDVKD. The CDR3 spells CATSESRGSPLHF.

V is TRBV7-3 and J is TRBJ2-3. Germline assignment: CDR1 SGHTA and CDR2 FQGTGA. This CDR3 comprises 13 residues. CDR3 amino acids: CASSLITADTQYF.

The gene calls are TRBV15 and TRBJ2-1. The CDR3 extends over 17 amino acids. Per the germline V gene, CDR1 is LNHNV and CDR2 is YYDKDF (reference sequence). CDR3 sequence: CATSREGRSPSYNEQFF.

This chain uses TRBV14 with TRBJ1-1; TCRdb names TRBD1, which stays unverified in the absence of DNA. The CDR3 is 13 amino acids. Germline V gene sequence: CDR1 SGHDN, CDR2 FVKESK. This CDR3 is CASKRGANTEAFF.

The rearrangement uses TRBV24-1 and TRBJ2-5; TCRdb's assignment of TRBD2 cannot be checked, as there is no DNA. The length of the CDR3 is 14 residues. Germline V CDR1 and CDR2: KGHDR, SFDVKD. This CDR3 reads CATKAGGAQETQYF.

The V and J genes are TRBV30 and TRBJ1-1. The V gene's germline CDR1 is GTSNPN and CDR2 SVGIG (reference sequence). The CDR3 length is 11 residues. The CDR3 reads CAWNRNTEAFF.

The chain recombines TRBV19 with TRBJ1-1. Germline CDR1 and CDR2: LNHDA and SQIVND (reference sequence). CDR3 length: 13 residues. This CDR3 is CASRRGGSTEAFF.

The J gene is TRBJ2-2, the V gene TRBV5-6; the D call from TCRdb, TRBD2, cannot be confirmed without DNA. Germline CDR1 reads SGHDT; CDR2 reads YYEEEE. This CDR3 comprises 15 residues. CDR3: CASRSGTMNTGELFF.